This T cell receptor beta chain was sequenced in a study of brain T cells in children with intractable seizures. After removal of 6 bases from V and 0 bases from J, the junction contained 13 bases not matched to a gene. Germline lookup yields CDR1 KGHSH and CDR2 LQKENI. The CDR3 runs to 18 residues. About this clone itself: Antigen unknown.

Profiled with immunoSEQ multiplex PCR; TCRdb holds only in-frame clones, not every one. Altogether 70,000 to 90,000 clones are present, approximately 94% being singletons, with the ten largest covering approximately 1.5%. General study results and limits: Absence of clones before surgery may stem from lower sequencing depth.

Pre-surgery treatment included at least one anti-epileptic drug. This TCR derives from a boy in the first two years of life with tuberous sclerosis and intractable seizures. Source: peripheral blood, taken at surgery. The J gene is TRBJ1-4, the V gene TRBV18, with 7 nucleotides matching TRBD1. This CDR3 reads CASSQRQGLFATNEKLFF. Written as DNA, the CDR3 is TGTGCCAGCTCGCAAAGACAGGGACTATTTGCAACTAATGAAAAACTGTTTTTT.